This T cell receptor beta chain was recovered during a study of T cell repertoires in cytomegalovirus infection. Turning to the study itself: Matching HLA type and CMV infection were both indicated by public TCR beta signatures. Study observations and caveats: CMV-specific TCR beta clonotypes restricted by HLA-C dominated the ex vivo response.

A note on this clonotype: The antigen is not known.

This CDR3 region has 16 residues. Between the trimmed V and J ends, which lost 4 bases and 0 bases, there was a span of 12 bases. Germline CDR1 KGHDR, CDR2 SFDVKD. One entry per CDR3 protein, called by TCRdb with MiXCR from the reads. The data hold roughly 300,000 distinct CDR3 sequences, with about a quarter observed a single time. Source material: PBMCs. This TCR was sampled from a human donor in good health (CMV status not recorded). Some clones in this sample may be carry-over from other donors' samples. The chain recombines TRBV24-1 with TRBJ2-1, with D maybe TRBD2 (7 bases). CDR3 sequence: CATSEPGGGSYNEQFF. In nucleotides, the CDR3 is TGTGCCACCAGTGAACCGGGGGGCGGCTCCTACAATGAGCAGTTCTTC.